One and the same sample provided the 8 T cell receptor beta chains below, sequenced in a study of Graves' ophthalmopathy and Graves' hyperthyroidism (dated by TCRdb to 2017 to 2018). Sequencing was performed on an Illumina HiSeq 2000. For repertoire sequencing, the TCR beta CDR3 regions were amplified from RNA transcripts. The first round of RT-PCR was done with HTBI primers and the Qiagen OneStep RT-PCR kit, and was followed by a second round of multiplex PCR, then size selection and purification. TCRdb trimmed public reads at Q25 via fastp, called clones via MiXCR and kept in-frame beta chains. Here each entry gathers all rows of one CDR3 protein and keeps the most common genes and DNA. The sample table records hundreds of thousands of distinct CDR3 sequences; around 21% of these occur just once. Roughly 3.2% of the sample is held by the ten biggest clonotypes. The sample was peripheral blood. The origin of the receptors is a young woman with stable Graves' hyperthyroidism. Donor details come from another sample of the same person, matched by shared clones.

This clonotype appeared many times. J is TRBJ1-2 and V is TRBV28; possibly TRBD1 for D (6 bases). V lost 3 bases to trimming and J lost 1 base, with 12 bases between them. CDR1 is MDHEN and CDR2 is SYDVKM in the germline V gene. This CDR3 is 15 amino acids long. CDR3 bases: TGTGCCAGCAGTTTCCATCCGGACAGTAACTATGGCTACACCTTC. Protein product: CASSFHPDSNYGYTF.

This clonotype was counted many times. The chain couples TRBV19 to TRBJ2-2, with D possibly TRBD1 on 6 matching bases. Germline assignment: CDR1 LNHDA and CDR2 SQIVND (reference sequence). The CDR3 loop spans 15 amino acids. V was clipped by 6 bases and J by 1 base, with 12 bases between them. In DNA, the CDR3 is TGTGCCAGTAGCCGAAGGGGGAAGAACACCGGGGAGCTGTTTTTT. Translated, it gives CASSRRGKNTGELFF.

In its sample, this clonotype was seen many times. The chain links TRBV19 to TRBJ1-1; 8 bases agree with TRBD1. CDR3 length: 14 amino acids. The germline V gene has CDR1 LNHDA and CDR2 SQIVND (reference sequence). Unmatched junction bases numbered 7, after V lost 9 bases and J lost 1 base. The CDR3 spells CASDGQGTNTEAFF. The CDR3 DNA is TGTGCCAGCGACGGACAGGGAACGAACACTGAAGCTTTCTTT.

This clonotype was seen at least ten times. The rearrangement joins TRBV7-9 to TRBJ2-4; D possibly corresponds to TRBD1 (5 bases). This CDR3 region has 16 residues. The V gene's germline CDR1 is SEHNR and CDR2 FQNEAQ (reference sequence). With 3 bases removed from V and 0 bases from J, the gap between germline ends came to 12 bases. The CDR3 DNA reads TGTGCCAGCAGCTTGCGACAGCCGCTAGCCAAAAACATTCAGTACTTC. Protein: CASSLRQPLAKNIQYF.

Ten or more counts support this clonotype. The chain links TRBV15 to TRBJ2-6, with TRBD1 matching 8 bases. The V gene's germline CDR1 is LNHNV and CDR2 YYDKDF (reference sequence). This CDR3 comprises 17 residues. Losses at the gene ends were 4 bases for V and 3 bases for J; bases not matched to a gene: 8. The CDR3, as DNA: TGTGCCACCAGCAAGCGACAGGGGATGTTTGGGGCCAACGTCCTGACTTTC. It encodes CATSKRQGMFGANVLTF.

CDR3 nucleotides: TGTGCCAGCAGGCCTGGGGGGCTCCGGCCCCTCCACTTT. This gives the protein CASRPGGLRPLHF. The V call is TRBV6-1, the J call TRBJ1-6; weak D call: TRBD1 (6 bases). Germline V gene lookup returns CDR1 MNHNS and CDR2 SASEGT. The CDR3 is made up of 13 amino acids. The V end lost 6 bases, the J end lost 13 bases, and 16 bases lay between the germline ends.

This clonotype was picked up a small number of times. This chain uses TRBV28 with TRBJ1-5, with 9 positions matching TRBD1. In germline, CDR1 is MDHEN, CDR2 SYDVKM. J was trimmed by 7 bases and V by 2 bases; bases with no gene match: 9. This CDR3 comprises 16 residues. Written as DNA, the CDR3 is TGTGCCAGCAGTTTACTTAGGACAGGGGTCTACCAGCCCCAGCATTTT. Its translation is CASSLLRTGVYQPQHF.

This clonotype was counted a single time. The chain recombines TRBV27 with TRBJ1-1, with D unresolved. Germline CDR1 and CDR2: MNHEY and SMNVEV (reference sequence). Trimming took 0 bases from V and 3 from J, leaving 11 bases between them. The CDR3 runs 15 residues. The CDR3 sequence is CASSLSEGGDTEAFF. The CDR3 region has the DNA TGTGCCAGCAGTTTATCGGAGGGTGGAGACACTGAAGCTTTCTTT.